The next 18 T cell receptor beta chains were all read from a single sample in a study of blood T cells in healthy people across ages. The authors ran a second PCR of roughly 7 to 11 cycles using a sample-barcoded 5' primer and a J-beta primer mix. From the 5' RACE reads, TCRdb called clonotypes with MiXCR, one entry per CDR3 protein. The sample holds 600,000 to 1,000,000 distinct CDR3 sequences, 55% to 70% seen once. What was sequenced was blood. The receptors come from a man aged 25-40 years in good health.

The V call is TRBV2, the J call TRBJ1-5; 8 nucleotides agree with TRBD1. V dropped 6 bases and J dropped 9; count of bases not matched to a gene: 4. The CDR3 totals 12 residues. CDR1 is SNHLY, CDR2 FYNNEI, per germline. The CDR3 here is CASRPDRGPQHF. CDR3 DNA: TGTGCCAGCAGACCCGACAGGGGGCCCCAGCATTTT. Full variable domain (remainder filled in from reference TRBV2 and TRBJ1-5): EPEVTQTPSHQVTQMGQEVILRCVPISNHLYFYWYRQILGQKVEFLVSFYNNEISEKSEIFDDQFSVERPDGSNFTLKIRSTKLEDSAMYFCASRPDRGPQHFGDGTRLSIL.

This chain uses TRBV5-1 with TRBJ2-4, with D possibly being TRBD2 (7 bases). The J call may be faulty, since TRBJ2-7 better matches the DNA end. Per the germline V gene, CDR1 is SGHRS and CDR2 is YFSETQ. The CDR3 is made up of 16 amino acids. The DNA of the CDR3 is TGCGCCAGCAGCTTGGTATTTGGCGGGGGCCCCTACGAGCAGTACTTC. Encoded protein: CASSLVFGGGPYEQYF.

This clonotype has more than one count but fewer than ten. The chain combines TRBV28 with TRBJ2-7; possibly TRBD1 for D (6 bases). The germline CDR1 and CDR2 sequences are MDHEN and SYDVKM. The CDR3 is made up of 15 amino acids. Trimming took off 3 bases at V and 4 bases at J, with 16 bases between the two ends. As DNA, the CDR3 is TGTGCCAGCAGTTTGACGACAGGTGACCTATACGAGCAGTACTTC. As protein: CASSLTTGDLYEQYF.

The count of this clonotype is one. The CDR3 sequence: CASSLEGINEQFF. The CDR3 region has the DNA TGCGCCAGCAGCTTGGAAGGGATCAATGAGCAGTTCTTC. The chain is built from TRBV5-1 and TRBJ2-1; D is ambiguous. The CDR3 has 13 residues. Germline V CDR1 and CDR2: SGHRS, YFSETQ. Trimming removed 0 bases from V and 6 bases from J, with 7 bases in between. Variable domain in full (rest from reference TRBV5-1 and TRBJ2-1): KAGVTQTPRYLIKTRGQQVTLSCSPISGHRSVSWYQQTPGQGLQFLFEYFSETQRNKGNFPGRFSGRQFSNSRSEMNVSTLELGDSALYLCASSLEGINEQFFGPGTRLTVL.

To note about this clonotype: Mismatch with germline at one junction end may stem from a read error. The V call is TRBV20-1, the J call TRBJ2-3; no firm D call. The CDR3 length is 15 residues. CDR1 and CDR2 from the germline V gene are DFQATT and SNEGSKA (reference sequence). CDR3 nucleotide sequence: TGCAGTGCTAGCCCGGTCGCGTGGCGCACAGATGCGCAGTATTTT. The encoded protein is CSASPVAWRTDAQYF.

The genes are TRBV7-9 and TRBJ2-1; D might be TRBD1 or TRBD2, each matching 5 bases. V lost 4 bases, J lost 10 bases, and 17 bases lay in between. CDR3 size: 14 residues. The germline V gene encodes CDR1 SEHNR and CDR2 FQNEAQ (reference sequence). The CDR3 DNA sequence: TGTGCCAGCAGCTCCGACGGGGACGCCTACGAGCAGTTCTTC. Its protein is CASSSDGDAYEQFF.

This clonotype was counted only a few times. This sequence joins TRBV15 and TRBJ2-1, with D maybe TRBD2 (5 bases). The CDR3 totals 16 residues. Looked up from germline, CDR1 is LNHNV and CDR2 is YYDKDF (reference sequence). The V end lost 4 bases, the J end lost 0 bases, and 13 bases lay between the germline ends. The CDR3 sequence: CATSKDFSVSYNEQFF. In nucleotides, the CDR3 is TGTGCCACCAGCAAAGATTTTAGCGTCTCCTACAATGAGCAGTTCTTC.

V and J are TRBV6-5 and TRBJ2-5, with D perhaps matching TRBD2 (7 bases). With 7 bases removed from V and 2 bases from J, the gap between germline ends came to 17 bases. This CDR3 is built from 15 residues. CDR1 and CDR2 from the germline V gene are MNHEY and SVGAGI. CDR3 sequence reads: CASTPVGGAQETQYF. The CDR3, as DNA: TGTGCCAGCACGCCGGTGGGGGGGGCACAAGAGACCCAGTACTTC.

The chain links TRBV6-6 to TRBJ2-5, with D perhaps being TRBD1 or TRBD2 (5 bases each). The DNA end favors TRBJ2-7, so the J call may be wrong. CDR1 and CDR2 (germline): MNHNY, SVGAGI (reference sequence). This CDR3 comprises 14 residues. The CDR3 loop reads CASSGTGQSYEQYF. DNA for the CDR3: TGTGCCAGCAGCGGGACCGGCCAATCCTACGAGCAGTACTTC.

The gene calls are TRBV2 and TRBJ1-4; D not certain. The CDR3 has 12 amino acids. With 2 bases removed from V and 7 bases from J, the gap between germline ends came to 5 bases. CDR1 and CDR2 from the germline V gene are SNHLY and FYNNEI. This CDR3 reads CASSEYVEKLFF. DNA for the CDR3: TGTGCCAGCAGTGAATATGTTGAAAAACTGTTTTTT.

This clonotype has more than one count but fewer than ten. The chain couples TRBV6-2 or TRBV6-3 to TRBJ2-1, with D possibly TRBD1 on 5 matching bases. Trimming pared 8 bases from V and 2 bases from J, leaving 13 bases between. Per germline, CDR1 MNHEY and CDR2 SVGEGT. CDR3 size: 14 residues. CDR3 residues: CASGAYSTYNEQFF. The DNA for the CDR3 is TGTGCCAGCGGGGCCTACTCTACCTACAATGAGCAGTTCTTC.

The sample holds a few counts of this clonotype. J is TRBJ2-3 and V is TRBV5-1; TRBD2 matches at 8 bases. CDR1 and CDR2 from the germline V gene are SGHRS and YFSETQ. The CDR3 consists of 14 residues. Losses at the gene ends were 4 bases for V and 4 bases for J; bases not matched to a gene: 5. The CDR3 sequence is CASSPGLASDTQYF. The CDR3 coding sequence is TGCGCCAGCAGCCCCGGACTAGCCTCAGATACGCAGTATTTT.

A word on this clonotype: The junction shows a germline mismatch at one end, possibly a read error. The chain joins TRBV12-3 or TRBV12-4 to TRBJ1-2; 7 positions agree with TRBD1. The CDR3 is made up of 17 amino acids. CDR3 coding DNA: TGTGCCGGCAGCCAAGACGGGGCGGGCAGGGGGTACTATGGCTACACCTTC. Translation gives CAGSQDGAGRGYYGYTF.

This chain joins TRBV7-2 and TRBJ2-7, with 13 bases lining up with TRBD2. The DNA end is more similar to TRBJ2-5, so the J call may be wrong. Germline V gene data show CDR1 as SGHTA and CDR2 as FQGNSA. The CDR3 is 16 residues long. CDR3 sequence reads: CASQNRLAGGAETQYF. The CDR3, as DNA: TGTGCCTCCCAAAACCGACTAGCGGGGGGCGCTGAGACCCAGTACTTC.

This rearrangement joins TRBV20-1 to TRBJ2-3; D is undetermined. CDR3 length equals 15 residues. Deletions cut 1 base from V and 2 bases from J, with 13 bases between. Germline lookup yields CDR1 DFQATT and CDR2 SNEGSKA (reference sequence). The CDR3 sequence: CSARVVAVLTDTQYF. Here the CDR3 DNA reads TGCAGTGCTAGAGTCGTGGCGGTCCTCACAGATACGCAGTATTTT.

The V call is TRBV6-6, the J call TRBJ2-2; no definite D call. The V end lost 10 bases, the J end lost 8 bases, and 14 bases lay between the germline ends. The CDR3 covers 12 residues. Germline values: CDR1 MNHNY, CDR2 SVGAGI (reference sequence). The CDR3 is CATNWASGELFF. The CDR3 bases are TGTGCCACCAATTGGGCCTCGGGGGAGCTGTTTTTT.

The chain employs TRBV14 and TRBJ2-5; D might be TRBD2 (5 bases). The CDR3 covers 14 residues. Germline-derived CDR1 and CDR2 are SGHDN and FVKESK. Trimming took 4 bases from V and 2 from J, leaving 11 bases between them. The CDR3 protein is CASSRMTTQETQYF. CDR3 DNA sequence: TGTGCCAGCAGCCGCATGACTACTCAAGAGACCCAGTACTTC.

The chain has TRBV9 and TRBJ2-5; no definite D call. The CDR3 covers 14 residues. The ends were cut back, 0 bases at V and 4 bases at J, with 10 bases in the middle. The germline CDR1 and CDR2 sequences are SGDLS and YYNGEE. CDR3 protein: CASSVGQGRETQYF. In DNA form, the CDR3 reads TGTGCCAGCAGCGTAGGACAAGGTAGAGAGACCCAGTACTTC.